These 26 T cell receptor beta chains originate from one sample sequenced in a study of beta chain features in type 1 diabetes. The entirety of the isolated RNA underwent reverse transcription, so expressed TCRB transcripts were sequenced. Repertoires were generated with immunoSEQ multiplex PCR, while TCRdb's copy carries only in-frame clones and drops some. In the table there are just over 450,000 clones, roughly 31% of which are singletons. The sample was naive CD4+ T cells from blood. Receptor source: a man aged 18 to 29 in good health.

This chain links TRBV5-1 with TRBJ2-6; a possible D gene is TRBD2 (5 bases). CDR1 is SGHRS and CDR2 is YFSETQ in the germline V gene. Trimming removed 1 base from V and 2 bases from J, with 7 bases in between. The CDR3 totals 15 residues. In nucleotides, the CDR3 is TGCGCCAGCAGCTTGTGGGAGACTGGGGCCAACGTCCTGACTTTC. This sequence encodes CASSLWETGANVLTF. Full variable domain (missing parts from reference TRBV5-1 and TRBJ2-6): KAGVTQTPRYLIKTRGQQVTLSCSPISGHRSVSWYQQTPGQGLQFLFEYFSETQRNKGNFPGRFSGRQFSNSRSEMNVSTLELGDSALYLCASSLWETGANVLTFGAGSRLTVL.

V and J are TRBV15 and TRBJ2-5; D is possibly TRBD1 or TRBD2 (5 bases each). The CDR3 runs 16 residues. Between the trimmed V and J ends, which lost 1 base and 5 bases, there was a span of 17 bases. CDR1 LNHNV and CDR2 YYDKDF come from the germline V gene (reference sequence). The CDR3 DNA reads as TGTGCCACCAGCAGAGCCCGGGACGCCTGGCCGGAGACCCAGTACTTC. Protein product: CATSRARDAWPETQYF.

J is TRBJ2-1 and V is TRBV7-2, with 9 positions matching TRBD2. The CDR3 spans 15 residues. The germline V gene has CDR1 SGHTA and CDR2 FQGNSA. After removal of 5 bases from V and 4 bases from J, the junction contained 6 bases not matched to a gene. The CDR3 loop is CASSKREVLYNEQFF. The CDR3 DNA follows: TGTGCCAGCAGCAAGCGGGAGGTCCTGTACAATGAGCAGTTCTTC.

The rearrangement uses TRBV19 and TRBJ2-5; no clear D gene. The CDR3 is made up of 12 amino acids. V shed 5 bases and J shed 5 bases, with 9 bases lying between them. Germline values: CDR1 LNHDA, CDR2 SQIVND (reference sequence). CDR3 sequence (DNA): TGTGCCAGTAGTTTCGGAGCGGAGACCCAGTACTTC. Protein product: CASSFGAETQYF. The full variable domain, with the rest looked up from reference TRBV19 and TRBJ2-5, is DGGITQSPKYLFRKEGQNVTLSCEQNLNHDAMYWYRQDPGQGLRLIYYSQIVNDFQKGDIAEGYSVSREKKESFPLTVTSAQKNPTAFYLCASSFGAETQYFGPGTRLLVL.

The chain combines TRBV7-2 with TRBJ2-4, with a weak D call TRBD1 (6 bases). Germline V gives CDR1 SGHTA, CDR2 FQGNSA. CDR3 length: 14 amino acids. V lost 3 bases, J lost 3 bases, and 9 bases lay in between. The CDR3 bases are TGTGCCAGCAGCTTTCAGACAGGCAAAAACATTCAGTACTTC. Its protein is CASSFQTGKNIQYF.

J is TRBJ2-1 and V is TRBV29-1; TRBD2 aligns across 9 bases. The trim removed 4 bases at V and 1 base at J, leaving 5 bases unmatched. CDR1 SQVTM and CDR2 ANQGSEA come from the germline V gene. CDR3 length equals 15 residues. The CDR3 DNA reads TGCAGCGTTGGCGGCGGGAGGGAATCCTACAATGAGCAGTTCTTC. Residues: CSVGGGRESYNEQFF.

There are a few counts of this clone. Written as DNA, the CDR3 is TGTGCCAGCAGCTATTCCGGGACAGCCAATACTAACTATGGCTACACCTTC. It yields the protein CASSYSGTANTNYGYTF. The V and J genes are TRBV4-2 and TRBJ1-2, with 7 bases that match TRBD1. V was pared by 5 bases and J by 0 bases, with 12 bases of the junction left unmatched. The CDR3 loop spans 17 amino acids. Germline-derived CDR1 and CDR2 are LGHNA and YNFKEQ.

This clone was seen a handful of times. The chain has TRBV6-1 and TRBJ1-1; 7 bases agree with TRBD1. The CDR3 has 13 residues. Trimming cost V 4 bases and J 4 bases; bases outside gene matches: 3. Germline lookup yields CDR1 MNHNS and CDR2 SASEGT. The CDR3 region is CASSVTGATEAFF. The CDR3 DNA follows: TGTGCCAGCAGTGTTACAGGGGCCACTGAAGCTTTCTTT.

As to this clone: Germline and junction disagree at one end, which may indicate a read error. The chain has TRBV29-1 and TRBJ2-5; tentatively, D is TRBD1 (5 bases). CDR3 size: 15 residues. CDR1 is SQVTM, CDR2 ANQGSEA, per germline. CDR3 sequence: CSVATAKGAQKTQYF. In nucleotides, the CDR3 is TGCAGCGTTGCTACCGCTAAAGGGGCCCAAAAGACCCAGTACTTC.

The rearrangement links TRBV4-1 to TRBJ2-1; D is possibly TRBD2 (6 bases). With 1 base removed from V and 7 bases from J, the gap between germline ends came to 20 bases. CDR1 is MGHRA, CDR2 YSYEKL, per germline. The CDR3 extends over 17 amino acids. The CDR3 region is CASSQVSGVERRNEQFF. CDR3 nucleotide sequence: TGCGCCAGCAGCCAAGTATCGGGGGTAGAACGAAGGAATGAGCAGTTCTTC.

This clone is a singleton in its sample. The CDR3 sequence: CAISDGGGNQETQYF. The DNA for the CDR3 is TGTGCCATCAGTGACGGCGGGGGTAACCAAGAGACCCAGTACTTC. The V and J genes are TRBV10-3 and TRBJ2-5; the match to TRBD2 covers 7 bases. This CDR3 contains 15 residues. Germline V CDR1 and CDR2: ENHRY, SYGVKD. The V segment lost 3 bases and the J segment 0 bases; nucleotides outside the gene matches: 4.

The J gene is TRBJ1-1, the V gene TRBV29-1; tentatively, D is TRBD1 (5 bases). The CDR3 totals 14 residues. V shed 1 base and J shed 0 bases, with 9 bases lying between them. Germline CDR1 is SQVTM and CDR2 is ANQGSEA. The CDR3 loop is CSVEGGGMNTEAFF. Here the CDR3 DNA reads TGCAGCGTTGAAGGCGGGGGTATGAACACTGAAGCTTTCTTT.

This clone occurred once. The J gene is TRBJ2-5, the V gene TRBV2; D call uncertain. V was pared by 2 bases and J by 2 bases, with 6 bases between. CDR3 length equals 13 residues. Germline V gene data show CDR1 as SNHLY and CDR2 as FYNNEI. In DNA, the CDR3 is TGTGCCAGCAGTGAAATTAGACAAGAGACCCAGTACTTC. Translation: CASSEIRQETQYF.

This chain joins TRBV4-3 and TRBJ2-7; D possibly corresponds to TRBD1 (6 bases). The CDR3 covers 15 residues. The V gene lost 9 bases and the J gene lost 0 bases, with 18 bases spanning the gap. Germline loops: CDR1 LGHNA, CDR2 YSLEER. As DNA, the CDR3 is TGCGCCAGATTGGGGGCCTCGGGATGCTCCTACGAGCAGTACTTC. It specifies CARLGASGCSYEQYF.

The chain recombines TRBV30 with TRBJ2-3, with 7 nucleotides matching TRBD1. CDR1 GTSNPN and CDR2 SVGIG come from the germline V gene (reference sequence). V shed 0 bases and J 4 bases; nucleotides not matched to a gene: 10. The CDR3 is 16 residues long. In nucleotides, the CDR3 is TGTGCCTGGAGTGTACCCAGGACAGGCTGGGCAGATACGCAGTATTTT. Translating it yields CAWSVPRTGWADTQYF.

The CDR3 sequence: CASRGGTRYQETQYF. CDR3 DNA: TGTGCCAGCAGGGGGGGGACCCGATACCAAGAGACCCAGTACTTC. This chain joins TRBV6-6 and TRBJ2-5, with 7 nucleotides matching TRBD2. CDR3 length: 15 amino acids. CDR1 is MNHNY and CDR2 is SVGAGI in the germline V gene (reference sequence). V shed 6 bases, J shed 0 bases, and the junction held 7 bases outside the gene matches.

The table lists this clone with a few counts. The chain links TRBV7-9 to TRBJ2-1, with 15 bases aligning to TRBD2. The germline gives CDR1 SEHNR, CDR2 FQNEAQ (reference sequence). V shed 3 bases, J shed 9 bases, and the junction held 15 bases outside the gene matches. The CDR3 length is 19 residues. The CDR3 region is CASSFPPAGTSGRKGEQFF. The CDR3, as DNA: TGTGCCAGCAGCTTCCCCCCGGCCGGGACTAGCGGGAGGAAGGGTGAGCAGTTCTTC.

This clone was counted between two and nine times. The chain employs TRBV30 and TRBJ1-5; no definite D call. Germline-derived CDR1 and CDR2 are GTSNPN and SVGIG (reference sequence). CDR3 length: 15 residues. Trimming removed 5 bases at V and 0 bases at J, with 14 bases between. The CDR3 spells CAWGGPDYSNQPQHF. In DNA, the CDR3 is TGTGCCTGGGGCGGACCTGATTATAGCAATCAGCCCCAGCATTTT.

This clone came up a few times. Additional DNA sequences in this sample encode the identical CDR3. The chain is built from TRBV19 and TRBJ2-3, with TRBD1 identical over 7 bases. The CDR3 runs to 13 residues. V was clipped by 5 bases and J by 3 bases; unmatched bases: 2. The germline V gene has CDR1 LNHDA and CDR2 SQIVND (reference sequence). The DNA for the CDR3 is TGTGCCAGTAGTGCGACAGGGACAGATACGCAGTATTTT. Translated, it gives CASSATGTDTQYF.

This clone was detected only a few times. This chain links TRBV5-1 with TRBJ1-2; D not certain. The CDR3 loop spans 14 amino acids. Trimming removed 0 bases from V and 4 bases from J, with 10 bases in between. The germline V gene has CDR1 SGHRS and CDR2 YFSETQ. The CDR3 loop is CASSLGDTVYGYTF. The DNA for the CDR3 is TGCGCCAGCAGCTTGGGAGACACGGTCTATGGCTACACCTTC.

The CDR3 region is CAISEEQGTNTGELFF. CDR3 DNA sequence: TGTGCCATCAGCGAGGAACAGGGGACGAACACCGGGGAGCTGTTTTTT. V gene TRBV10-3 combines with J gene TRBJ2-2, with 7 nucleotides matching TRBD1. The CDR3 sequence is 16 residues long. The V gene's germline CDR1 is ENHRY and CDR2 SYGVKD. V shed 6 bases, J shed 0 bases, and the junction held 7 bases outside the gene matches.

This clone was seen a few times. The chain links TRBV7-9 to TRBJ1-1; no clear D gene. There are 13 residues in the CDR3. CDR1 and CDR2 (germline): SEHNR, FQNEAQ (reference sequence). With 3 bases removed from V and 8 bases from J, the gap between germline ends came to 13 bases. CDR3 sequence: CASSFGGWSEAFF. CDR3 DNA: TGTGCCAGCAGCTTTGGAGGGTGGAGCGAAGCTTTCTTT.

The chain has TRBV7-2 and TRBJ2-3; 11 bases are a match to TRBD2. This CDR3 comprises 16 residues. Trimming at V came to 1 base and at J to 5 bases, leaving 5 bases not matched to a gene. Germline V lookup: CDR1 SGHTA, CDR2 FQGNSA. In DNA, the CDR3 is TGTGCCAGCAGCTTAGGGACTAGCGGGCGGGTAGATACGCAGTATTTT. Translated, it gives CASSLGTSGRVDTQYF. Drawing the rest from reference TRBV7-2 and TRBJ2-3, the complete variable domain is GAGVSQSPSNKVTEKGKDVELRCDPISGHTALYWYRQSLGQGLEFLIYFQGNSAPDKSGLPSDRFSAERTGGSVSTLTIQRTQQEDSAVYLCASSLGTSGRVDTQYFGPGTRLTVL.

The gene calls are TRBV29-1 and TRBJ1-2, with 8 bases aligning to TRBD1. This CDR3 is 13 amino acids long. The germline gives CDR1 SQVTM, CDR2 ANQGSEA. V trimming: 4 bases; J trimming: 5 bases; junction bases outside the gene matches: 6. The CDR3 spells CSVGTGGGYGYTF. In nucleotides, the CDR3 is TGCAGCGTTGGCACAGGGGGAGGGTATGGCTACACCTTC.

The rearrangement uses TRBV28 and TRBJ1-2; 9 bases are shared with TRBD1. Germline CDR1 reads MDHEN; CDR2 reads SYDVKM. V was clipped by 6 bases and J by 4 bases; unmatched bases: 6. The CDR3 extends over 14 amino acids. CDR3 DNA: TGTGCCAGCAGGCGGACAGGGGAGGCCTATGGCTACACCTTC. Protein product: CASRRTGEAYGYTF.

The chain joins TRBV28 to TRBJ1-4; TRBD1 agrees at 8 bases. CDR3 length equals 12 residues. V lost 8 bases and J lost 7; bases outside the gene matches: 3. Per the germline V gene, CDR1 is MDHEN and CDR2 is SYDVKM. The CDR3 DNA reads as TGTGCCAGCGGGCAGGGGGCTGAAAAACTGTTTTTT. This codes for CASGQGAEKLFF.